This T cell receptor beta chain was identified in a study of blood T cell repertoires in COVID-19. Study background: PBMCs, B-cell-depleted T cells, or T cells were the source of the cDNA or gDNA that made up the material.

TCRdb's table, derived via immunoSEQ multiplex PCR, lists solely in-frame clones and lacks some. The repertoire holds about 100,000 clones, with 85% as singletons. Germline CDR1 is LNHDA and CDR2 is SQIVND (reference sequence). V shed 5 bases, J shed 8 bases, and the junction held 8 bases outside the gene matches. The CDR3 contains 14 residues. Sequences were obtained from peripheral blood. The gene calls are TRBV19 and TRBJ1-4; TRBD1 aligns across 7 bases. The clonotype originates from a man in his 60s with acute or convalescent COVID-19. CDR3 amino acids: CASSLQGRGEKLFF. CDR3 DNA: TGTGCCAGTAGTCTACAGGGGCGCGGCGAAAAACTGTTTTTT.